The 3 T cell receptor beta chains below all came from one sample that was sequenced in a study of shared clonotypes between healthy human individuals. Measured with immunoSEQ multiplex PCR; TCRdb has only the in-frame clones, and not every one. Seen here are more than 2 million clones, approximately 95% observed once, and the top ten hold around 1.1%. Positively selected for CCR7, the CD45RO-negative cells used as naive CD8 cells excluded terminally differentiated effector memory CD45RA+ cells. Sample: naive CD8+ T cells sorted from blood. Receptor source: a man younger than 35 in good health.

Here the CDR3 DNA reads TGTGCCAGCAGTTATTCGGGAGTTAATGAAAAACTGTTTTTT. Translation gives CASSYSGVNEKLFF. This sequence joins TRBV28 and TRBJ1-4; D call uncertain. V was trimmed by 4 bases and J by 4 bases, leaving 10 bases between them. The germline V gene encodes CDR1 MDHEN and CDR2 SYDVKM. CDR3 length equals 14 residues. Using reference TRBV28 and TRBJ1-4 for the parts outside the CDR3, the full variable domain is DVKVTQSSRYLVKRTGEKVFLECVQDMDHENMFWYRQDPGLGLRLIYFSYDVKMKEKGDIPEGYSVSREKKERFSLILESASTNQTSMYLCASSYSGVNEKLFFGSGTQLSVL.

This chain joins TRBV27 and TRBJ1-5, with a tentative D call TRBD1 (6 bases). The germline gives CDR1 MNHEY, CDR2 SMNVEV (reference sequence). The CDR3 covers 14 residues. Trimming took 9 bases from V and 0 from J, leaving 12 bases between them. CDR3 protein: CASRDIYSNQPQHF. In DNA, the CDR3 is TGTGCCAGTCGGGACATTTATAGCAATCAGCCCCAGCATTTT.

This clone has only one observation. The J gene is TRBJ1-5, the V gene TRBV2; D is unclear. This CDR3 is 13 amino acids long. V lost 7 bases to trimming and J lost 3 bases, with 10 bases between them. In germline, CDR1 is SNHLY, CDR2 FYNNEI. CDR3 bases: TGTGCCAGCATTAGGGAGATCAATCAGCCCCAGCATTTT. It codes for CASIREINQPQHF.